Below are 27 T cell receptor beta chains sequenced from a single sample in a study of T cell clonality in common variable immunodeficiency. General study findings and limits: Reportedly, TCR beta sequences from common variable immunodeficiency showed fewer deletions and N-nucleotide insertions.

The method was immunoSEQ multiplex PCR; TCRdb's version includes in-frame clones alone and lacks a portion of them. The data list approximately 11,000 clones, none observed once; under 7% falls to the top ten. These receptors have no identified antigens. The sequenced material came from peripheral blood mononuclear cells. These receptors originate from a human donor with common variable immunodeficiency.

This clone was seen a few times. The CDR3 sequence is CASSLGGQAYGYTF. The part of the CDR3 DNA that was read is TGTGCCAGCAGCTTAGGGGGACAGGCCTATGGC. V is TRBV11-2 and J is TRBJ1-2; 8 nucleotides align to TRBD1. The read halts 3 residues ahead of the CDR3 end, with the missing end drawn from the germline J gene. Per germline, CDR1 SGHAT and CDR2 FQNNGV. This CDR3 comprises 14 residues. Losses at the gene ends were 1 base for V and 4 bases for J; bases not matched to a gene: 2. Combining the CDR3 with reference TRBV11-2 and TRBJ1-2 gives the whole variable domain EAGVAQSPRYKIIEKRQSVAFWCNPISGHATLYWYQQILGQGPKLLIQFQNNGVVDDSQLPKDRFSAERLKGVDSTLKIQPAKLEDSAVYLCASSLGGQAYGYTFGSGTRLTVV.

By frequency in the sample, this clone is medium-sized. From the germline J gene comes the end of the CDR3, since the read stops 3 residues before it. The chain has TRBV6-2 or TRBV6-3 and TRBJ2-1; D unresolved. Germline V gene lookup returns CDR1 MNHEY and CDR2 SVGEGT. The CDR3 sequence is 13 residues long. Trimming took 4 bases from V and 6 from J, leaving 10 bases between them. The part of the CDR3 DNA that was read is TGTGCCAGCAGTTCAATAGCCGGCAATGAG. This gives the protein CASSSIAGNE. The entire CDR3 is CASSSIAGNEQFF.

This clone occurred a few times. This CDR3 reads CASSHDSEQYF. The CDR3 DNA, read in part, is TGTGCCAGCAGCCACGACAGCGAG. The genes are TRBV7-9 and TRBJ2-7; a weak D match, TRBD1 (5 bases). The read finishes 3 residues shy of the CDR3 end, and the germline J gene is used to complete it. V lost 5 bases to trimming and J lost 6 bases, with 8 bases between them. Germline CDR1 SEHNR, CDR2 FQNEAQ (reference sequence). The CDR3 consists of 11 residues.

Only a few counts were recorded for this clone. The read finishes 3 residues shy of the CDR3 end, and the germline J gene is used to complete it. The rearrangement joins TRBV5-1 to TRBJ2-1, with TRBD2 identical over 12 bases. The CDR3 extends over 16 amino acids. The J segment lost 9 bases and the V segment lost 4 bases, leaving 11 bases of the junction unmatched. CDR1 is SGHRS and CDR2 is YFSETQ in the germline V gene. The CDR3 is CASSVLAGGGGGEQFF. The covered CDR3 bases are TGCGCCAGCAGCGTGCTAGCGGGAGGGGGGGGAGGTGAG.

This clone turned up a few times. Partial CDR3 DNA: TGTGCCAGCAGCTTATGGAGACAGGGCTCCTACGAG. Its protein is CASSLWRQGSYE. Given in full, the CDR3 is CASSLWRQGSYEQYF. This chain links TRBV7-9 with TRBJ2-7; 7 nucleotides align to TRBD1. Read coverage stops 3 residues before the CDR3 terminus; the germline J gene supplies the remainder. Germline loops: CDR1 SEHNR, CDR2 FQNEAQ (reference sequence). After removal of 2 bases from V and 0 bases from J, the junction contained 4 bases not matched to a gene. The CDR3 consists of 15 residues.

Points on this clone: The sequence runs out 3 residues before the end of the CDR3; the remainder is reconstructed from the germline J gene. The V gene is TRBV6-1, the J gene TRBJ2-7, with D tentatively TRBD1 (5 bases). V shed 1 base and J shed 3 bases, with 13 bases lying between them. Germline CDR1 reads MNHNS; CDR2 reads SASEGT. The CDR3 loop spans 15 amino acids. CDR3 protein: CASSEVTDSYYEQYF. CDR3 DNA, as far as it was read: TGTGCCAGCAGTGAAGTGACAGACTCATACTACGAG.

In this sample, this clone turned up a few times. Sequencing ends 3 residues short of the CDR3 end; the germline J gene provides the rest. The chain links TRBV5-6 to TRBJ2-7; perhaps TRBD2 as D (5 bases). The CDR3 extends over 14 amino acids. V was pared by 7 bases and J by 4 bases, with 18 bases between. The germline gives CDR1 SGHDT, CDR2 YYEEEE. Incomplete CDR3 DNA: TGTGCCAGCTATTCCGCAGGCCGGGGTTACGAG. Its translation is CASYSAGRGYE. The CDR3, in full, reads CASYSAGRGYEQYF.

Remarks on this clone: From the germline J gene comes the end of the CDR3, since the read stops 3 residues before it. The rearrangement links TRBV7-9 to TRBJ2-7, with 7 bases identical to TRBD2. The CDR3 covers 14 residues. Germline V gene sequence: CDR1 SEHNR, CDR2 FQNEAQ (reference sequence). With V trimmed by 2 bases and J by 2 bases, 3 bases remained unmatched. CDR3 DNA, as far as it was read: TGTGCCAGCAGCTTAAGCGGGACCACCTACGAG. It codes for CASSLSGTTYE. The CDR3, in full, reads CASSLSGTTYEQYF.

About this clone itself: Sequencing ends 3 residues short of the CDR3 end; the germline J gene provides the rest. This sequence joins TRBV20-1 and TRBJ2-3; the match to TRBD2 covers 13 bases. The CDR3 consists of 16 residues. CDR1 and CDR2 (germline): DFQATT, SNEGSKA (reference sequence). With 3 bases clipped from V and 6 bases from J, the junction kept 9 bases outside the gene matches. Here the CDR3 reads CSARDVLAGGKDTQYF. The covered CDR3 bases are TGCAGTGCTAGGGACGTACTAGCGGGAGGGAAGGATACG.

For this clone: The read stops 3 residues short of the end of the CDR3; the missing end is completed from the germline J gene. V and J are TRBV30 and TRBJ1-3, with TRBD1 as a possible D gene (6 bases). V lost 3 bases and J 3 bases, leaving 9 bases between the germline ends. The CDR3 runs to 13 residues. Germline assignment: CDR1 GTSNPN and CDR2 SVGIG (reference sequence). The chain's CDR3 is CAWSPDSGNTIYF. The CDR3 bases that were read are TGTGCCTGGAGCCCGGACAGTGGAAACACC.

Note on this clone: The read terminates 3 residues before the CDR3 end, so the remaining end is supplied by the germline J gene. The chain recombines TRBV6-2 or TRBV6-3 with TRBJ2-4; TRBD2 is a possible D gene (5 bases). Germline V CDR1 and CDR2: MNHEY, SVGEGT. Trimming left V 7 bases short and J 0 bases short, with 7 bases between. The CDR3 is 13 residues long. The sequenced part of the CDR3 DNA is TGTGCCAGCACCGGGGTAGCCAAAAACATT. It translates to CASTGVAKNI. The entire CDR3 protein is CASTGVAKNIQYF.

In its sample, this clone was seen a few times. The CDR3 extends 3 residues past the end of the read, so its final part is completed from the germline J gene. This chain connects TRBV7-9 to TRBJ1-1; 8 bases align to TRBD1. Germline assignment: CDR1 SEHNR and CDR2 FQNEAQ (reference sequence). With V trimmed by 2 bases and J by 5 bases, 4 bases remained unmatched. The length of the CDR3 is 14 residues. CDR3 loop: CASSLTGGITEAFF. The part of the CDR3 DNA that was read is TGTGCCAGCAGCTTAACAGGGGGAATTACTGAA. The entire variable domain, with the rest obtained from reference TRBV7-9 and TRBJ1-1, is as follows: DTGVSQNPRHKITKRGQNVTFRCDPISEHNRLYWYRQTLGQGPEFLTYFQNEAQLEKSRLLSDRFSAERPKGSFSTLEIQRTEQGDSAMYLCASSLTGGITEAFFGQGTRLTVV.

In its sample, this clone was seen a few times. The read terminates 3 residues ahead of where the CDR3 ends, so the germline J gene completes it. V gene TRBV7-3 combines with J gene TRBJ2-1, with a possible D match to TRBD2 (6 bases). Germline V gives CDR1 SGHTA, CDR2 FQGTGA. The V gene lost 3 bases and the J gene lost 3 bases, with 12 bases spanning the gap. The CDR3 consists of 15 residues. CDR3 DNA (partial): TGTGCCAGCAGCTTGGGCGGGAATCTCTACAATGAG. This sequence encodes CASSLGGNLYNE. Given in full, the CDR3 is CASSLGGNLYNEQFF.

This clone is judged medium-sized (0.01 to 0.1%). The read is 3 residues too short to cover the CDR3 end, so that end is filled in from the germline J gene. The rearrangement uses TRBV29-1 and TRBJ1-1; tentatively, D is TRBD1 (5 bases). Germline V lookup: CDR1 SQVTM, CDR2 ANQGSEA. The CDR3 runs 12 residues. Trimming removed 2 bases from V and 1 base from J, with 5 bases in between. The DNA read from the CDR3 is TGCAGCGTTGAACAGGGGAACACTGAA. Protein sequence: CSVEQGNTE. The whole CDR3 is CSVEQGNTEAFF.

In the case of this clone: The read is 3 residues too short to cover the CDR3 end, so that end is filled in from the germline J gene. This chain uses TRBV30 with TRBJ1-5; D is undetermined. The germline CDR1 and CDR2 sequences are GTSNPN and SVGIG (reference sequence). The CDR3 spans 13 residues. The germline V and J ends were trimmed by 4 bases and 1 base, with 8 bases remaining between them. The CDR3 protein is CAWKSGSNQPQHF. The sequenced part of the CDR3 DNA is TGTGCCTGGAAGTCGGGGAGCAATCAGCCC. Complete variable domain (other parts from reference TRBV30 and TRBJ1-5): SQTIHQWPATLVQPVGSPLSLECTVEGTSNPNLYWYRQAAGRGLQLLFYSVGIGQISSEVPQNLSASRPQDRQFILSSKKLLLSDSGFYLCAWKSGSNQPQHFGDGTRLSIL.

In regard to this clone: With the read ending 3 residues before the CDR3 end, the germline J gene is used to fill in that end. The rearrangement links TRBV6-2 or TRBV6-3 to TRBJ1-2; the match to TRBD1 covers 7 bases. Germline V CDR1 and CDR2: MNHEY, SVGEGT. The CDR3 is made up of 12 amino acids. CDR3 residues: CASSYSTGGYTF. The DNA read from the CDR3 is TGTGCCAGCAGTTACTCGACAGGGGGC.

Note on this clone: The read gets to within 3 residues of the CDR3 end, and the germline J gene fills in the rest. This sequence joins TRBV19 and TRBJ1-2, with D perhaps TRBD1 (5 bases). The V and J ends lost 5 bases and 5 bases respectively, with 12 bases between them. The CDR3 totals 13 residues. Germline CDR1 LNHDA, CDR2 SQIVND (reference sequence). The CDR3 loop is CASSYSGQYGYTF. The CDR3 DNA, read in part, is TGTGCCAGTAGTTACTCAGGACAATATGGC.

Turning to this clone: The read is 3 residues too short to cover the CDR3 end, so that end is filled in from the germline J gene. This chain joins TRBV18 and TRBJ2-1, with 7 bases identical to TRBD2. This CDR3 spans 16 amino acids. In germline, CDR1 is KGHSH, CDR2 LQKENI. V shed 2 bases and J 3 bases; nucleotides not matched to a gene: 7. The CDR3 reads CASSPKGGRVYNEQFF. CDR3 bases read: TGTGCCAGCTCACCAAAGGGCGGGAGAGTCTACAATGAG.

This clone was picked up a small number of times. The DNA ends 3 residues before the CDR3 does, and the rest of the CDR3 is filled in from the germline J gene. This chain links TRBV6-2 or TRBV6-3 with TRBJ2-1, with 7 bases aligning to TRBD2. V lost 4 bases and J lost 0; bases outside the gene matches: 3. The CDR3 is 15 amino acids. Germline V gene data show CDR1 as MNHEY and CDR2 as SVGEGT. The sequenced part of the CDR3 DNA is TGTGCCAGCAGTTTAGCGGGTAGCTCCTACAATGAG. This codes for CASSLAGSSYNE. The entire CDR3 is CASSLAGSSYNEQFF.

In the case of this clone: The CDR3 goes on 3 residues after the read ends, and that part is filled in from the germline J gene. This chain links TRBV7-9 with TRBJ1-2; 7 bases map to TRBD1. CDR1 is SEHNR, CDR2 FQNEAQ, per germline (reference sequence). The CDR3 spans 14 residues. Unmatched junction bases numbered 3, after V lost 1 base and J lost 4 bases. The sequenced part of the CDR3 DNA is TGTGCCAGCAGCTTAGGACAGGGCGGCTATGGC. Translating it yields CASSLGQGGYG. The whole CDR3 protein reads CASSLGQGGYGYTF.

This clone occurred a few times. Sequencing ends 3 residues short of the CDR3 end; the germline J gene provides the rest. The rearrangement uses TRBV7-2 and TRBJ2-2; D is unresolved. Trimming shortened V by 0 bases and J by 6 bases, and 14 bases separated the two germline ends. CDR3 length: 16 residues. CDR1 and CDR2 from the germline V gene are SGHTA and FQGNSA. The CDR3 reads CASSLAVATGPGELFF. CDR3 DNA (partial): TGTGCCAGCAGCTTAGCGGTAGCAACCGGCCCCGGGGAG.

Judged by abundance, this clone is medium-sized (0.01 to 0.1%). The read falls 3 residues short of the CDR3 end, and the missing part is taken from the germline J gene. This chain uses TRBV4-2 with TRBJ1-1, with D maybe TRBD1 (6 bases). Trimming left V 4 bases short and J 4 bases short, with 16 bases between. This CDR3 contains 15 residues. CDR1 LGHNA and CDR2 YNFKEQ come from the germline V gene. The sequenced part of the CDR3 DNA is TGTGCCAGCAGCCGACCAACAGGGAATGCCACTGAA. As protein: CASSRPTGNATE. The complete CDR3 sequence is CASSRPTGNATEAFF.

This clone has a handful of counts. From the germline J gene comes the end of the CDR3, since the read stops 3 residues before it. The rearrangement uses TRBV6-1 and TRBJ2-1, with 8 bases lining up with TRBD1. From germline, CDR1 is MNHNS and CDR2 SASEGT. This CDR3 has 14 residues. J lost 6 bases, V lost 4 bases, and 5 bases had no gene match. The CDR3 sequence is CASSADRVFNEQFF. Partial CDR3 DNA: TGTGCCAGCAGTGCGGACAGGGTATTCAATGAG.

This clone was counted at least ten times. Read sequence stops 3 residues before the CDR3 end, and the germline J gene provides the missing end. The chain combines TRBV29-1 with TRBJ1-1; 10 positions agree with TRBD1. The germline CDR1 and CDR2 sequences are SQVTM and ANQGSEA. This CDR3 has 9 amino acids. The DNA read from the CDR3 is TGCAGCGTGGGACAGGGG. It specifies CSVGQG. The CDR3 as a whole reads CSVGQGAFF.

There are a few counts of this clone. The CDR3 goes on 3 residues after the read ends, and that part is filled in from the germline J gene. This chain joins TRBV7-8 and TRBJ2-5; a weak D match, TRBD2 (5 bases). The CDR3 length is 18 residues. V was trimmed by 1 base and J by 1 base, leaving 19 bases between them. Germline V gives CDR1 SGHVS, CDR2 FQNEAQ. The part of the CDR3 DNA that was read is TGTGCCAGCAGCTTAGTGCGCCTAGCTCTCGGTCTCCAAGAGACC. This codes for CASSLVRLALGLQET. The whole CDR3 is CASSLVRLALGLQETQYF. Complete variable domain (other parts from reference TRBV7-8 and TRBJ2-5): GAGVSQSPRYKVAKRGQDVALRCDPISGHVSLFWYQQALGQGPEFLTYFQNEAQLDKSGLPSDRFFAERPEGSVSTLKIQRTQQEDSAVYLCASSLVRLALGLQETQYFGPGTRLLVL.

This clone was picked up a small number of times. The junction differs from germline at one of its ends, possibly a read error. CDR3 bases read: TGTGCCAGCACCTCTGCCGGGACAAGGGGGCAAGGGACC. This translates into CASTSAGTRGQGT. In full, the CDR3 reads CASTSAGTRGQGTQYF. The chain employs TRBV6-2 or TRBV6-3 and TRBJ2-5; TRBD1 matches at 7 bases. The read terminates 3 residues before the CDR3 end, so the remaining end is supplied by the germline J gene. The CDR3 sequence is 16 residues long. CDR1 and CDR2 (germline): MNHEY, SVGEGT.

CDR3 bases read: TGCGCCAGCAGCTTGGGGGGACTAAACTACGAG. The encoded protein is CASSLGGLNYE. The entire CDR3 sequence reads CASSLGGLNYEQYF. This rearrangement joins TRBV5-1 to TRBJ2-7; 7 bases line up with TRBD2. Read sequence stops 3 residues before the CDR3 end, and the germline J gene provides the missing end. V lost 0 bases, J lost 3 bases, and 3 bases stayed unmatched. The CDR3 has 14 residues. From germline, CDR1 is SGHRS and CDR2 YFSETQ.